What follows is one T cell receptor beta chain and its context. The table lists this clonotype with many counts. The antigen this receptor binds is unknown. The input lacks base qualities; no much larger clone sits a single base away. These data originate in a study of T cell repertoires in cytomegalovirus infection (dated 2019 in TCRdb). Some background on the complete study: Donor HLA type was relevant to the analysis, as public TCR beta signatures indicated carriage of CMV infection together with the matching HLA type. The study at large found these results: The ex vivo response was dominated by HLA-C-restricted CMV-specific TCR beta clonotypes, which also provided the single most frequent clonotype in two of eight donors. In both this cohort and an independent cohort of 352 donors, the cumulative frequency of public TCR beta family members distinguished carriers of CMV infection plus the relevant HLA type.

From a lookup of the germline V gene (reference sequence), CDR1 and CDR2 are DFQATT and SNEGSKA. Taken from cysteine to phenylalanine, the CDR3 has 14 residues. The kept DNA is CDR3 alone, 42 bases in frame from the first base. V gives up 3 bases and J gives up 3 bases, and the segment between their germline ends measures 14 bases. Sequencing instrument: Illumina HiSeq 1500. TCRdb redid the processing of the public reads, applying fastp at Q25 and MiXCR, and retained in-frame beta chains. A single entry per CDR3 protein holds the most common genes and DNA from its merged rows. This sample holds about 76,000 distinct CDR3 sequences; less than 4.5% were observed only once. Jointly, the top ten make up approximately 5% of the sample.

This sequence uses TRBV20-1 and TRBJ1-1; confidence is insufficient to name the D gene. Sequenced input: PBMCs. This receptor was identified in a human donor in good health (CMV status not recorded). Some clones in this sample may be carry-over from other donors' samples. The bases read TGCAGTGCTAGCTTCCACGGGGTGGACACTGAAGCTTTCTTT. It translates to CSASFHGVDTEAFF.